What follows are 14 T cell receptor beta chains derived from one specimen sequenced in a study of blood T cell repertoires in COVID-19. The table came from immunoSEQ multiplex PCR; TCRdb's copy has only in-frame clones and leaves some out. This sample carries 100,000 to 150,000 clones, 88% of them seen once, and the ten largest clones take more than 2%. Sequencing was done on a sample of peripheral blood. Source of these receptors: a man between 65 and 85 years old with active COVID-19.

This clone was seen a few times. The rearrangement uses TRBV12-3 or TRBV12-4 and TRBJ2-7, with 8 nucleotides matching TRBD2. V lost 10 bases to trimming and J lost 0 bases; unmatched junction nucleotides: 5. The CDR3 sequence is 13 residues long. The CDR3 region is CATSSGSSYEQYF. The DNA for the CDR3 is TGTGCCACCTCGAGCGGGAGCTCCTACGAGCAGTACTTC.

There are a few counts of this clone. The rearrangement links TRBV5-6 to TRBJ1-4; D gene unclear. Germline V gives CDR1 SGHDT, CDR2 YYEEEE. The V end was cut by 4 bases, the J end by 8 bases, with 15 bases between. The CDR3 has 14 residues. The CDR3 is CASSPLRAQEKLFF. In DNA form, the CDR3 reads TGTGCCAGCAGCCCTTTGAGGGCGCAGGAAAAACTGTTTTTT. The variable domain in full, completed from reference TRBV5-6 and TRBJ1-4, reads DAGVTQSPTHLIKTRGQQVTLRCSPKSGHDTVSWYQQALGQGPQFIFQYYEEEERQRGNFPDRFSGHQFPNYSSELNVNALLLGDSALYLCASSPLRAQEKLFFGSGTQLSVL.

V is TRBV28 and J is TRBJ1-1, with D unclear. The length of the CDR3 is 13 residues. Germline-derived CDR1 and CDR2 are MDHEN and SYDVKM. Trimming shortened V by 3 bases and J by 0 bases, and 5 bases separated the two germline ends. The DNA of the CDR3 is TGTGCCAGCAGTTTTGAGTTGAACACTGAAGCTTTCTTT. This gives the protein CASSFELNTEAFF.

The chain is built from TRBV28 and TRBJ2-2; D is possibly TRBD2 (6 bases). Trimming pared 10 bases from V and 1 base from J, leaving 10 bases between. Germline V CDR1 and CDR2: MDHEN, SYDVKM. This CDR3 has 13 residues. The chain's CDR3 is CATGTQNTGELFF. The CDR3 DNA sequence: TGTGCCACCGGGACTCAGAACACCGGGGAGCTGTTTTTT.

This sequence joins TRBV19 and TRBJ2-7; a possible D gene is TRBD2 (5 bases). The CDR3 extends over 15 amino acids. V was pared by 6 bases and J by 2 bases, with 17 bases between. Germline values: CDR1 LNHDA, CDR2 SQIVND (reference sequence). The CDR3: CASSAGLRMTYEQYF. The CDR3 DNA sequence: TGTGCCAGTAGCGCCGGACTGCGAATGACCTACGAGCAGTACTTC.

The chain combines TRBV20-1 with TRBJ2-5; D gene ambiguous. CDR1 is DFQATT, CDR2 SNEGSKA, per germline (reference sequence). Deletions cut 6 bases from V and 5 bases from J, with 7 bases between. The CDR3 sequence is 10 residues long. CDR3 in amino acids: CSAPQETQYF. CDR3 bases: TGCAGTGCGCCCCAGGAGACCCAGTACTTC.

The rearrangement uses TRBV18 and TRBJ2-7; TRBD1 aligns across 9 bases. Germline V gene sequence: CDR1 KGHSH, CDR2 LQKENI. The ends lost 3 bases at V and 6 bases at J; junction bases unmatched: 6. The CDR3 sequence is 14 residues long. In nucleotides, the CDR3 is TGTGCCAGCTCACCCGGGACAGGGAGGCCCGAGCAGTACTTC. It encodes CASSPGTGRPEQYF.

This chain uses TRBV6-2 or TRBV6-3 with TRBJ1-4; possible D gene TRBD1, 5 bases. In germline, CDR1 is MNHEY, CDR2 SVGEGT. Trimming stripped 5 bases from V and 8 bases from J, with 12 bases between. CDR3 length: 13 residues. The CDR3 is CASSRPGNEKLFF. The CDR3 DNA reads as TGTGCCAGCAGTCGGCCAGGGAACGAAAAACTGTTTTTT.

The chain recombines TRBV7-3 with TRBJ2-2, with D possibly being TRBD1 (5 bases). This CDR3 is 17 amino acids long. With 2 bases removed from V and 4 bases from J, the gap between germline ends came to 17 bases. Per the germline V gene, CDR1 is SGHTA and CDR2 is FQGTGA. The CDR3 spells CASSLGSGAHSTGELFF. The CDR3 coding sequence is TGTGCCAGCAGCTTAGGCTCTGGGGCTCATTCCACCGGGGAGCTGTTTTTT.

The chain combines TRBV28 with TRBJ1-1, with 8 bases aligning to TRBD1. The CDR3 totals 14 residues. V gave up 4 bases and J gave up 7 bases; unmatched junction bases: 8. CDR1 is MDHEN and CDR2 is SYDVKM in the germline V gene. This CDR3 is CASSSRGRGVEAFF. The CDR3 DNA reads as TGTGCCAGCAGTTCCAGGGGGCGAGGGGTTGAAGCTTTCTTT. Filled out from reference TRBV28 and TRBJ1-1, the complete variable domain reads DVKVTQSSRYLVKRTGEKVFLECVQDMDHENMFWYRQDPGLGLRLIYFSYDVKMKEKGDIPEGYSVSREKKERFSLILESASTNQTSMYLCASSSRGRGVEAFFGQGTRLTVV.

This chain connects TRBV28 to TRBJ2-4, with 8 bases that match TRBD1. Unmatched junction bases numbered 7, after V lost 5 bases and J lost 7 bases. There are 14 residues in the CDR3. Germline V gene lookup returns CDR1 MDHEN and CDR2 SYDVKM. CDR3 in amino acids: CASSQDRAGNIQYF. The DNA of the CDR3 is TGTGCCAGCAGTCAGGACAGGGCGGGCAACATTCAGTACTTC.

V is TRBV5-1 and J is TRBJ2-7; TRBD1 matches 9 bases. The CDR3 totals 16 residues. V was clipped by 4 bases and J by 2 bases; unmatched bases: 10. The germline CDR1 and CDR2 sequences are SGHRS and YFSETQ. The CDR3 here is CASSPGQGGWTYEQYF. CDR3 DNA: TGCGCCAGCAGCCCGGGACAGGGAGGCTGGACCTACGAGCAGTACTTC. Full variable domain (remainder filled in from reference TRBV5-1 and TRBJ2-7): KAGVTQTPRYLIKTRGQQVTLSCSPISGHRSVSWYQQTPGQGLQFLFEYFSETQRNKGNFPGRFSGRQFSNSRSEMNVSTLELGDSALYLCASSPGQGGWTYEQYFGPGTRLTVT.

V and J are TRBV14 and TRBJ2-1; D may be TRBD2 (5 bases). This CDR3 comprises 17 residues. The V end was cut by 1 base, the J end by 4 bases, with 17 bases between. Per the germline V gene, CDR1 is SGHDN and CDR2 is FVKESK. CDR3 loop: CASSQGDYPFLYNEQFF. DNA of the CDR3: TGTGCCAGCAGCCAAGGAGACTACCCTTTTCTATACAATGAGCAGTTCTTC.

This rearrangement joins TRBV2 to TRBJ2-6; 8 bases agree with TRBD1. Germline CDR1 is SNHLY and CDR2 is FYNNEI. The CDR3 has 18 amino acids. The J segment lost 0 bases and the V segment lost 6 bases, leaving 10 bases of the junction unmatched. The chain's CDR3 is CASRRTGPPLSGANVLTF. CDR3 coding DNA: TGTGCCAGCAGAAGGACAGGGCCCCCTCTCTCTGGGGCCAACGTCCTGACTTTC.